This record covers a single TCR beta chain. The antigen remains unidentified. CDR3 size: 14 residues. V lost 4 bases to trimming and J lost 6 bases; unmatched junction nucleotides: 9. In germline, CDR1 is SQVTM, CDR2 ANQGSEA. The sample comes from a study of T-cell memory formation after mild COVID-19. Points from the study as a whole: There were some responding clones in pre-infection memory, which suggested that cross-reactive memory had joined.

TCRdb re-called the 5' RACE reads with MiXCR, one entry per CDR3 protein. The profile shows about 290,000 distinct CDR3 sequences, approximately 15% of them singletons. The source is a man aged 18 to 30 who had mild COVID-19 (a few samples of this study predate the infection). Cell type and time point are not known. This sequence joins TRBV29-1 and TRBJ2-1; 7 bases line up with TRBD1. The sample consisted of PBMCs or a T cell subset sorted from them (not recorded which). The CDR3 region is CSVGADRRPNEQFF. In DNA, the CDR3 is TGCAGCGTTGGGGCGGACAGGCGGCCCAATGAGCAGTTCTTC.